The source of this TCR beta chain is a study of a mutant IDH1 vaccine in newly diagnosed glioma. Clones were sequenced by immunoSEQ multiplex PCR, and TCRdb holds only the in-frame ones, with some missing. The sample gives tens of thousands of clones, roughly 84% of which show up once; about 14% is in the top ten. In this sample, this clone turned up a few times. What it recognizes is unknown. As to time point: week 23, last vaccination. Every vaccination contained 300 ug of the mutant IDH1 20-mer peptide and was paired with topical imiquimod. The CDR3 length is 14 residues. V shed 9 bases and J shed 7 bases, with 19 bases lying between them. Germline CDR1 reads SEHNR; CDR2 reads FQNEAQ (reference sequence).

The TCR comes from a man between 18 and 29 years old with glioma. The chain combines TRBV7-9 with TRBJ1-5; the D gene is possibly TRBD1 (5 bases). The sequences come from PBMCs, collected from a glioma patient whose treatment included an IDH1 peptide vaccine. CDR3 nucleotides: TGTGCCAGTAGCCCTATTCAGGGCGGCCAGCCCCAGCATTTT. This codes for CASSPIQGGQPQHF.